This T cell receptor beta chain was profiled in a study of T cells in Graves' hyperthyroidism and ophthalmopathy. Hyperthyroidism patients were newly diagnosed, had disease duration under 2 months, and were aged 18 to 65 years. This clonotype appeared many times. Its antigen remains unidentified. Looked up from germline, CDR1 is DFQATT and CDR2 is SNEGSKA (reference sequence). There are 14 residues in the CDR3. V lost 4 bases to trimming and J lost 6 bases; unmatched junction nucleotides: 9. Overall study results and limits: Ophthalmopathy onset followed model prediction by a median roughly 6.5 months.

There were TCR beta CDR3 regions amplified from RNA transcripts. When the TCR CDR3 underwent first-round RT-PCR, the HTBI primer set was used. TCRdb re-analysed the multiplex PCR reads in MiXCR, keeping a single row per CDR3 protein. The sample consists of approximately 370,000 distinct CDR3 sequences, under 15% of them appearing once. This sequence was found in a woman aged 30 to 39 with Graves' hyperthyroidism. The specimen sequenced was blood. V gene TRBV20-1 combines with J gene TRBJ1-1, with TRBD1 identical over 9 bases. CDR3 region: CSAKIQGAKSEAFF. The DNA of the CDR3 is TGCAGTGCTAAGATACAGGGGGCAAAATCTGAAGCTTTCTTT.